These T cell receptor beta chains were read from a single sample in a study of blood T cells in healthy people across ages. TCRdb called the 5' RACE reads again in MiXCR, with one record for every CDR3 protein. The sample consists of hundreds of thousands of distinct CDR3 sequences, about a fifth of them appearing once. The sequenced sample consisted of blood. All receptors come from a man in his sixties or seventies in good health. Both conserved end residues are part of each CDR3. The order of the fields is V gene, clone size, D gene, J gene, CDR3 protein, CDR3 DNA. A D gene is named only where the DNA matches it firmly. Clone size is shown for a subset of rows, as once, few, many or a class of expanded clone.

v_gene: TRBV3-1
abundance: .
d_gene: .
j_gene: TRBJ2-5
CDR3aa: CASSRAVEETQYF
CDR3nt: TGTGCCAGCAGCCGGGCTGTTGAAGAGACCCAGTACTTC

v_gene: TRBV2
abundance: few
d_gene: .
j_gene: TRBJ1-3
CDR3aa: CASRSDMTSGNTIYF
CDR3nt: TGTGCCAGCAGGTCGGACATGACCTCTGGAAACACCATATATTTT

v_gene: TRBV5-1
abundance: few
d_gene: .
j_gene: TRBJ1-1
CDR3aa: CASSFQHQNTEAFF
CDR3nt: TGCGCCAGCAGCTTCCAACACCAGAACACTGAAGCTTTCTTT

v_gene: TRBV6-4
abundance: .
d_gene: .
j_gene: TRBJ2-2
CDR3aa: CASSDSIQGPGANTGELFF
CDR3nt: TGTGCCAGCAGTGACTCGATACAGGGTCCGGGAGCGAACACCGGGGAGCTGTTTTTT

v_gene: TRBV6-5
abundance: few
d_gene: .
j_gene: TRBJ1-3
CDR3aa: CASSYSYSPSGNTIYF
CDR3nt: TGTGCCAGCAGTTACTCGTACAGCCCCTCTGGAAACACCATATATTTT

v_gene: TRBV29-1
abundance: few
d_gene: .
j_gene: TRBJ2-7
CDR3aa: CSVEDLKYEQYF
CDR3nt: TGCAGCGTTGAAGATCTGAAGTACGAGCAGTACTTC

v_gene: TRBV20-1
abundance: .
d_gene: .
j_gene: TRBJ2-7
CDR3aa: CSANLGDRPYEQYF
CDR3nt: TGCAGTGCCAACTTGGGGGATCGGCCCTACGAGCAGTACTTC

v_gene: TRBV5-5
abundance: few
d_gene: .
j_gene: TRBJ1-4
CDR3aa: CASSKPGSTNEKLFF
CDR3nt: TGTGCCAGCAGCAAACCAGGGTCAACTAATGAAAAACTGTTTTTT

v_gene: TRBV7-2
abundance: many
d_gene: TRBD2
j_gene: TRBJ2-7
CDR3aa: CASSLRKAGGRSSYEQYF
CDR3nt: TGTGCCAGCAGCTTAAGAAAAGCGGGGGGCCGCAGCTCCTACGAGCAGTACTTC

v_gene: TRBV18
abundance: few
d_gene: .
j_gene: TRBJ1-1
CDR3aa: CASSPRGVNTEAFF
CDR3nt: TGTGCCAGCTCACCACGCGGGGTGAACACTGAAGCTTTCTTT

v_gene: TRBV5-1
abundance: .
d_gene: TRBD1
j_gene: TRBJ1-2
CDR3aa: CASSLIPGQGYGYTF
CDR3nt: TGCGCCAGCAGCTTGATCCCGGGACAGGGGTATGGCTACACCTTC

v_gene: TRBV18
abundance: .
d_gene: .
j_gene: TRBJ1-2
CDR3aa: CASSPDNYYGYTF
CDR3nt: TGTGCCAGCTCACCAGACAACTACTATGGCTACACCTTC

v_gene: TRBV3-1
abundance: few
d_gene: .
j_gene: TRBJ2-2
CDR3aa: CASRGQQDTGELFF
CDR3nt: TGTGCCAGCAGGGGCCAGCAAGACACCGGGGAGCTGTTTTTT

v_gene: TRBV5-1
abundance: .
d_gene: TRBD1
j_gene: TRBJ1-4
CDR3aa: CASSPDRGGGEKLFF
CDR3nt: TGCGCCAGCAGCCCTGACAGGGGAGGAGGTGAAAAACTGTTTTTT

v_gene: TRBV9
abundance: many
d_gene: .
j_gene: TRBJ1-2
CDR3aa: CASSAYYGYTF
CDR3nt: TGTGCCAGCAGTGCCTACTATGGCTACACCTTC

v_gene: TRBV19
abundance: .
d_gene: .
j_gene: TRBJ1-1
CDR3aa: CASSINRESTEAFF
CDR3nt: TGTGCCAGTAGTATAAACAGGGAGAGCACTGAAGCTTTCTTT

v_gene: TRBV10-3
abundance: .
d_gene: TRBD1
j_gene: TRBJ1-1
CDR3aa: CTIKGQTNTEAFF
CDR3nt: TGTACCATCAAGGGACAGACGAACACTGAAGCTTTCTTT

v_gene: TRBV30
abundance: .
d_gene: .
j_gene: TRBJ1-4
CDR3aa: CAWRETLELFF
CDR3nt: TGTGCCTGGAGGGAGACTCTGGAACTGTTTTTT

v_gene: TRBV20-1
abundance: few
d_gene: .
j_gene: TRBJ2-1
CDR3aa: CSARALERVRSYNEQFF
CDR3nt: TGCAGTGCTAGAGCCCTTGAGAGAGTGCGATCCTACAATGAGCAGTTCTTC

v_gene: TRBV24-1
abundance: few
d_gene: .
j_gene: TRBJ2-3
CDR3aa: CATSGSYTDTQYF
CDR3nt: TGTGCCACCAGTGGCAGCTATACAGATACGCAGTATTTT

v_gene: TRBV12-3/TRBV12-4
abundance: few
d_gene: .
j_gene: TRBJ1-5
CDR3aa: CASSGQSSNQPQHF
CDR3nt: TGTGCCAGCAGCGGGCAGAGTAGCAATCAGCCCCAGCATTTT

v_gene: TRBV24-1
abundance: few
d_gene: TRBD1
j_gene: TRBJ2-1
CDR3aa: CATSEHRTGGNTEQFF
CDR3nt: TGTGCCACCAGTGAGCACCGGACAGGGGGCAACACTGAGCAGTTCTTC

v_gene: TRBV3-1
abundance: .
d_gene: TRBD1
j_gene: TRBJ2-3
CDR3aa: CASSYYRGHTDTQYF
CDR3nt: TGTGCCAGCAGCTATTACAGGGGGCACACAGATACGCAGTATTTT

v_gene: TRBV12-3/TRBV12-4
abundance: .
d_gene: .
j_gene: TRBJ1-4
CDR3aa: CASSSSMGNEKLFF
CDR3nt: TGTGCCAGCAGTTCCAGCATGGGGAATGAAAAACTGTTTTTT

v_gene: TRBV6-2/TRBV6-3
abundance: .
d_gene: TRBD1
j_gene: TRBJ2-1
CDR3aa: CAGSYPDRGRWNEQFF
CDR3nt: TGTGCCGGCAGTTACCCTGACAGGGGGCGCTGGAATGAGCAGTTCTTC

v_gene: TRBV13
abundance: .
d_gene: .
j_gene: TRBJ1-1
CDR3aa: CASSSRGAGTTEAFF
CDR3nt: TGTGCCAGCAGCTCTAGGGGGGCTGGCACAACCGAAGCTTTCTTT